The 8 T cell receptor beta chains below were found in one sample sequenced in a study of identical twins. TCRdb used MiXCR to reprocess the 5' RACE reads, holding one entry per CDR3 protein. This sample carries roughly 750,000 distinct CDR3 sequences, 21% of them seen once, and the ten largest clones take roughly 4.3%. This same sample was also part of a study on T cells expressing NK-cell markers.

The specimen was PBMCs. The receptors derive from a woman under 30 in good health.

The rearrangement uses TRBV7-2 and TRBJ1-2, with D maybe TRBD1 (6 bases). Germline V gene sequence: CDR1 SGHTA, CDR2 FQGNSA. Trimming removed 5 bases from V and 4 bases from J, with 20 bases in between. CDR3 length: 16 residues. This CDR3 reads CASSRGGGPLVYGYTF. CDR3 nucleotide sequence: TGTGCCAGCAGCCGCGGGGGGGGGCCGTTAGTCTATGGCTACACCTTC.

This clonotype was seen many times. This chain connects TRBV12-3 or TRBV12-4 to TRBJ1-1, with 9 positions matching TRBD1. This CDR3 contains 14 residues. The V and J ends lost 6 bases and 2 bases, in that order; junction bases with no gene match: 4. The CDR3 coding sequence is TGTGCCAGCAGCACGGGACAGGGAAACACTGAAGCTTTCTTT. The encoded protein is CASSTGQGNTEAFF.

This clonotype occurred a few times. V is TRBV5-1 and J is TRBJ2-7, with D unresolved. Germline V gene lookup returns CDR1 SGHRS and CDR2 YFSETQ. V was trimmed by 0 bases and J by 2 bases, leaving 9 bases between them. CDR3 length: 14 residues. The CDR3 nucleotides read TGCGCCAGCAGCTTGGCCGCGGATACCTACGAGCAGTACTTC. Translated, it gives CASSLAADTYEQYF.

The chain combines TRBV5-6 with TRBJ2-1; 10 bases map to TRBD2. This CDR3 is 17 amino acids long. Germline trimming cut 4 bases from V and 5 bases from J; bases unmatched to any gene: 12. CDR1 is SGHDT, CDR2 YYEEEE, per germline. The CDR3 region has the DNA TGTGCCAGCAGCCCCCCGAAGGGACTAGCGCGGGACAATGAGCAGTTCTTC. It is translated as CASSPPKGLARDNEQFF.

The chain joins TRBV5-1 to TRBJ1-1, with 10 bases matching TRBD1. V gave up 0 bases and J gave up 0 bases; unmatched junction bases: 2. In germline, CDR1 is SGHRS, CDR2 YFSETQ. This CDR3 contains 16 residues. The CDR3 sequence: CASSLGQGALNTEAFF. For the CDR3, the DNA is TGCGCCAGCAGCTTGGGACAGGGGGCGTTGAACACTGAAGCTTTCTTT.

This chain uses TRBV20-1 with TRBJ2-1; D unresolved. Germline V gene sequence: CDR1 DFQATT, CDR2 SNEGSKA (reference sequence). The length of the CDR3 is 14 residues. V gave up 7 bases and J gave up 8 bases, with 21 bases separating them. DNA of the CDR3: TGCAGTGTTCCCAAACCTTTCCAGCCCCATGAGCAGTTCTTC. Translation: CSVPKPFQPHEQFF.

This clonotype has more than one count but fewer than ten. This sequence joins TRBV20-1 and TRBJ2-6; D is unresolved. In germline, CDR1 is DFQATT, CDR2 SNEGSKA (reference sequence). V was cut by 5 bases and J by 0 bases, with 5 bases left in between. The CDR3 has 13 amino acids. This CDR3 reads CSAANSGANVLTF. The DNA of the CDR3 is TGCAGTGCTGCCAACTCTGGGGCCAACGTCCTGACTTTC.

This clonotype was counted between two and nine times. The chain uses TRBV7-9 and TRBJ2-1; 9 bases are a match to TRBD2. The CDR3 consists of 16 residues. V trimming: 0 bases; J trimming: 4 bases; junction bases outside the gene matches: 4. CDR1 and CDR2 (germline): SEHNR, FQNEAQ (reference sequence). The DNA for the CDR3 is TGTGCCAGCAGCTTAGCAGGCGGGAGGGAATACAATGAGCAGTTCTTC. Its translation: CASSLAGGREYNEQFF.